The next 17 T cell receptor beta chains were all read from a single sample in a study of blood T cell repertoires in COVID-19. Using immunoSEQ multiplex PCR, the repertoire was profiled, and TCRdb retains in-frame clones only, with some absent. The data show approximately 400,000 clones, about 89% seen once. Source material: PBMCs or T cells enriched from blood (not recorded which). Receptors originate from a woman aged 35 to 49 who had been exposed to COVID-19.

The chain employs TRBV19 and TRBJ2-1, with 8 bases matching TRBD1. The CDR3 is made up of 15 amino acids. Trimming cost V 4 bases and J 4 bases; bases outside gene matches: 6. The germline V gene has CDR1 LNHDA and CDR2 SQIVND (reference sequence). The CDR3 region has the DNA TGTGCCAGTAGTACTACAGGGGGAGCTTACAATGAGCAGTTCTTC. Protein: CASSTTGGAYNEQFF.

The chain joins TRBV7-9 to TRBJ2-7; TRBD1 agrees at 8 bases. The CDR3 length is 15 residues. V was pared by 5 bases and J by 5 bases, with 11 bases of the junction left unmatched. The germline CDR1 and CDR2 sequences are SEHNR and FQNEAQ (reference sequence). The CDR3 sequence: CASSTDRGPANEQYF. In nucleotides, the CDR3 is TGTGCCAGCAGCACCGACAGGGGCCCCGCCAACGAGCAGTACTTC.

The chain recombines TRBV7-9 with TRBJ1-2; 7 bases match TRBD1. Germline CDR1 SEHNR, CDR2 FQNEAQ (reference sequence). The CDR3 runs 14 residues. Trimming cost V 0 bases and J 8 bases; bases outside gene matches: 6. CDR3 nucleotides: TGTGCCAGCAGCTTAGCCGGGACAGTAGTCGGCTACACCTTC. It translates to CASSLAGTVVGYTF.

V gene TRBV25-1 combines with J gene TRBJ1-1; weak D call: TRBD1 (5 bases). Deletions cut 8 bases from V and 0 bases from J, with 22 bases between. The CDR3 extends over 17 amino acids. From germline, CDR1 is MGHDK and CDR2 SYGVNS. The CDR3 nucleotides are TGTGCCAGCTCCGACGATGGGGGGGATGTGATGAACACTGAAGCTTTCTTT. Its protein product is CASSDDGGDVMNTEAFF.

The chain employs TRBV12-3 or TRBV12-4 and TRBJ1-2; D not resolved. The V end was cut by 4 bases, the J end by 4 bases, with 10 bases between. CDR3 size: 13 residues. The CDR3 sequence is CASSSSTGYGYTF. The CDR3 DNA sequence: TGTGCCAGCAGTTCATCGACGGGCTATGGCTACACCTTC.

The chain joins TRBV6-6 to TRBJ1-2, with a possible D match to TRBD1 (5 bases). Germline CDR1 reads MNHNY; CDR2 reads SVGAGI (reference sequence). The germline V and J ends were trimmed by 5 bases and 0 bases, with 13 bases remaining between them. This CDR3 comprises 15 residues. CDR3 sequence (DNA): TGTGCCAGCAGTAAGGGGAACAGAGCTAACTATGGCTACACCTTC. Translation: CASSKGNRANYGYTF.

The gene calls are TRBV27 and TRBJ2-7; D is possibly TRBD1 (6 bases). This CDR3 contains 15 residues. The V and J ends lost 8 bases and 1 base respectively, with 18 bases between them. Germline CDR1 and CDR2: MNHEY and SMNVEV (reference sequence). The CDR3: CASWPYFGQSYEQYF. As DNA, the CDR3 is TGTGCCAGCTGGCCCTACTTCGGACAGTCCTACGAGCAGTACTTC.

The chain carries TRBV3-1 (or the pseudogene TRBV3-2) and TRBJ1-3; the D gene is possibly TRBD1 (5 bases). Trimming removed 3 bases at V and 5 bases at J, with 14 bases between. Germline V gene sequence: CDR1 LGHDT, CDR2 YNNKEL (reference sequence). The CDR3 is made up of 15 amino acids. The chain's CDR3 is CASSHQGICRNTIYF. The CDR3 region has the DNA TGTGCCAGCAGCCACCAGGGAATATGCAGAAACACCATATATTTT.

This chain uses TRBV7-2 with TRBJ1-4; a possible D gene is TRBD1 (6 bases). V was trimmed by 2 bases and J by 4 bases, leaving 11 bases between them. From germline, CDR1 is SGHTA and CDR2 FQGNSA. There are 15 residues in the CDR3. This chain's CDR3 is CASSLRDINNEKLFF. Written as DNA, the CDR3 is TGTGCCAGCAGCTTAAGGGACATAAATAATGAAAAACTGTTTTTT.

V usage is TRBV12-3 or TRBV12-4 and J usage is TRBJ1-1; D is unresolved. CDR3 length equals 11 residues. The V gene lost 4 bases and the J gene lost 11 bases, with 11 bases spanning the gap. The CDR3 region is CASSSLSRAFF. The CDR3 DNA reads TGTGCCAGCAGTTCGCTCTCCCGGGCTTTCTTT.

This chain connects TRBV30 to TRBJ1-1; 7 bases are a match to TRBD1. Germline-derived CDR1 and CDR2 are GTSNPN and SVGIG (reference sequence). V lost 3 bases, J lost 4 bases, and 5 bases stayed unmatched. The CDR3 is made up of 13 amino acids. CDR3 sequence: CAWSSGGITEAFF. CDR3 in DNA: TGTGCCTGGAGCTCAGGGGGGATCACTGAAGCTTTCTTT. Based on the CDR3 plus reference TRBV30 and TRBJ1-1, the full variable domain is SQTIHQWPATLVQPVGSPLSLECTVEGTSNPNLYWYRQAAGRGLQLLFYSVGIGQISSEVPQNLSASRPQDRQFILSSKKLLLSDSGFYLCAWSSGGITEAFFGQGTRLTVV.

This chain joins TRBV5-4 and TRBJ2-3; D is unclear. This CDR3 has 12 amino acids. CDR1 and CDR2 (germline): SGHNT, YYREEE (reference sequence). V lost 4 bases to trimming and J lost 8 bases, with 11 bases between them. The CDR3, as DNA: TGTGCCAGCAGCGCTGGCCTGGTTACGCAGTATTTT. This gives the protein CASSAGLVTQYF.

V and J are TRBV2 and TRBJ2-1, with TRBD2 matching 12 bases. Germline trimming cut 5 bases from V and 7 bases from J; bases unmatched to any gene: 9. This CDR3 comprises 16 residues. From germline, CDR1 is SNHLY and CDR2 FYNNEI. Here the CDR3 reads CASSFLGLAGQNEQFF. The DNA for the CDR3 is TGTGCCAGCAGTTTTCTAGGACTAGCGGGACAAAATGAGCAGTTCTTC.

The CDR3 sequence: CASKSGLTTNTGELFF. The DNA for the CDR3 is TGTGCCAGCAAGTCCGGACTCACAACGAACACCGGGGAGCTGTTTTTT. The chain combines TRBV2 with TRBJ2-2; D is possibly TRBD2 (5 bases). V dropped 7 bases and J dropped 0 bases, with 15 bases sitting between them. This CDR3 has 16 residues. The germline CDR1 and CDR2 sequences are SNHLY and FYNNEI.

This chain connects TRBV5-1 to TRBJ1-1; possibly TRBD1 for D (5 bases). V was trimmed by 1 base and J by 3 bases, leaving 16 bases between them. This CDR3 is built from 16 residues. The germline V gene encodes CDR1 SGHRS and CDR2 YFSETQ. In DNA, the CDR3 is TGCGCCAGCAGCTTGAGGGGCAGCTCCCGGGACACTGAAGCTTTCTTT. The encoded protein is CASSLRGSSRDTEAFF.

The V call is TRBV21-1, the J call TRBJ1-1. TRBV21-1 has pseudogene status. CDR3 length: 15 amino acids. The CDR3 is CASSKGGVRDTEAFF. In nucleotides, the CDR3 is TGTGCCAGCAGCAAAGGTGGGGTGCGGGACACTGAAGCTTTCTTT.

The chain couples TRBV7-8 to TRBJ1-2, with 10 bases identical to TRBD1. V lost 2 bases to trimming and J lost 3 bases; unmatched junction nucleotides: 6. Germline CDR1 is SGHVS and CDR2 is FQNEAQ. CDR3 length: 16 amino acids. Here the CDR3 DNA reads TGTGCCAGCAGCTTATTACTGACAGGGGGCTACTATGGCTACACCTTC. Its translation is CASSLLLTGGYYGYTF.